This T cell receptor (beta chain) appears in the sequencing data of a study of blood T cell repertoires in COVID-19. Overall study context: Material from acute and convalescent COVID-19 was sourced from the United States, Italy and Spain. The cDNA or gDNA used as material had been derived from T cells, B-cell-depleted T cells, or PBMCs.

In the original analysis: Reference gene primers were amplified, and this amplification served to estimate nucleated cell counts. Sequenced by immunoSEQ multiplex PCR; TCRdb stores in-frame clones only, minus some. V and J calls and clone size are those listed in that table; D and trimming were worked out from the DNA. This sample has about 23,000 clones, with approximately 80% found just once. The CDR3 length is 13 residues. V gave up 8 bases and J gave up 4 bases; unmatched junction bases: 5. Germline-derived CDR1 and CDR2 are MGHRA and YSYEKL. The receptor's source is a man aged 70 or older with acute or convalescent COVID-19. This chain joins TRBV4-1 and TRBJ1-5, with 7 positions matching TRBD1. The sequenced sample was peripheral blood. The CDR3 loop is CASSMTGNQPQHF. For the CDR3, the DNA is TGCGCCAGCTCGATGACAGGGAATCAGCCCCAGCATTTT.